Listed below are T cell receptor beta chains from one sample, sequenced in a study of cytomegalovirus exposure and HLA in healthy donors. Sequencing used immunoSEQ multiplex PCR; TCRdb keeps in-frame clones, though not all of them. The sample has about 170,000 clones; roughly three quarters are singletons. The sample consisted of PBMCs. These receptors all come from a woman between 50 and 59 years old in good health and CMV-seropositive. The CDR3 runs from the conserved cysteine through the conserved F or W. The D gene is left open where the match is weak.

j_call,v_call,d_call,cdr3_aa,cdr3_nt
TRBJ2-2,TRBV10-3,.,CAIGDINTGELFF,TGTGCCATCGGCGACATAAACACCGGGGAGCTGTTTTTT
TRBJ2-3,TRBV30,TRBD2,CAWSVPGGNTDTQYF,TGTGCCTGGAGTGTACCGGGGGGTAACACAGATACGCAGTATTTT
TRBJ2-3,TRBV7-3,.,CASSPNREDTQYF,TGTGCCAGCAGTCCGAACAGGGAGGATACGCAGTATTTT
TRBJ2-7,TRBV19,.,CASSIGQGGYEQYF,TGTGCCAGTAGTATAGGACAGGGAGGCTACGAGCAGTACTTC
TRBJ2-3,TRBV6-5,TRBD2,CASSSGLAGGEDTQYF,TGTGCCAGCAGTTCGGGACTAGCGGGGGGAGAAGATACGCAGTATTTT
TRBJ2-1,TRBV7-8,.,CASSLVAVLDNEQFF,TGTGCCAGCAGCTTAGTGGCGGTACTCGACAATGAGCAGTTCTTC
TRBJ2-7,TRBV4-1,TRBD1,CASSQGHPDRGEQYF,TGCGCCAGCAGCCAAGGGCACCCAGACAGGGGCGAGCAGTACTTC
TRBJ2-5,TRBV2,TRBD2,CASSGSGGRETQYF,TGTGCCAGCAGTGGAAGCGGGGGACGAGAGACCCAGTACTTC
TRBJ2-7,TRBV6-5,.,CASSSSPTYEQYF,TGTGCCAGCAGTTCTTCACCTACCTACGAGCAGTACTTC
TRBJ2-1,TRBV9,TRBD2,CASSPGLAGLGYNEQFF,TGTGCCAGCAGCCCCGGACTAGCGGGCCTTGGGTACAATGAGCAGTTCTTC
TRBJ2-1,TRBV29-1,TRBD2,CSAGLLAGETNEQFF,TGCAGCGCCGGACTACTAGCGGGGGAAACGAATGAGCAGTTCTTC
TRBJ1-1,TRBV5-1,.,CASNVKGGGEEAFF,TGCGCCAGCAACGTTAAGGGGGGAGGGGAGGAAGCTTTCTTT
TRBJ1-5,TRBV6-1,TRBD1,CASSRDRGNQPQHF,TGTGCCAGCAGTCGGGACAGGGGCAATCAGCCCCAGCATTTT